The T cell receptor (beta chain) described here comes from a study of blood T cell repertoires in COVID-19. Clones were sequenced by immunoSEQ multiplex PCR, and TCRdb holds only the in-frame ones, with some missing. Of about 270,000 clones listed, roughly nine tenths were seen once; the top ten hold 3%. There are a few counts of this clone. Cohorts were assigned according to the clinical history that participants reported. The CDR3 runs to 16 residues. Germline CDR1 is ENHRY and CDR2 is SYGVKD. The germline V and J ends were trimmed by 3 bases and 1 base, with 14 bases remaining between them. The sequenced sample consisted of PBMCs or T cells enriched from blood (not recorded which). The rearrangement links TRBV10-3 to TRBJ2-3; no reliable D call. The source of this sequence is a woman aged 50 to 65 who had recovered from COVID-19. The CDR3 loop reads CAISDSASGGTDTQYF. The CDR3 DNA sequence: TGTGCCATCAGTGACTCGGCTAGTGGTGGCACAGATACGCAGTATTTT.